These 14 T cell receptor beta chains originate from one sample sequenced in a study of identifying expanded T cells in peripheral blood. Only in-frame clones appear in the TCRdb table, and some are missing; sequencing was by immunoSEQ multiplex PCR. The data show some 75,000 clones, under 90% seen once. Material: blood. The receptors were sampled from a person between 18 and 75 years old in good health.

The CDR3 DNA is TGTGCCAGCAGCTTAACAGGGGAGGGGACTGAAGCTTTCTTT. Protein product: CASSLTGEGTEAFF. The rearrangement links TRBV5-5 to TRBJ1-1; 7 positions match TRBD1. Per the germline V gene, CDR1 is SGHKS and CDR2 is YYEKEE (reference sequence). The V gene end was trimmed by 2 bases and the J gene end by 5 bases; junction bases not matched to a gene: 6. This CDR3 is 14 amino acids long.

The rearrangement joins TRBV11-2 to TRBJ2-3; D gene ambiguous. Trimming stripped 4 bases from V and 6 bases from J, with 8 bases between. Germline CDR1 SGHAT, CDR2 FQNNGV. CDR3 size: 12 residues. The CDR3: CASSSFGDTQYF. CDR3 DNA sequence: TGTGCCAGCAGCTCGTTTGGGGATACGCAGTATTTT.

The chain joins TRBV6-1 to TRBJ1-3; no clear D. CDR3 length equals 12 residues. Germline CDR1 MNHNS, CDR2 SASEGT. V gave up 0 bases and J gave up 8 bases, with 5 bases separating them. The CDR3 DNA reads as TGTGCCAGCAGTGAAGCGAGGGACACCATATATTTT. Amino acids: CASSEARDTIYF.

The gene calls are TRBV7-2 and TRBJ2-1, with D perhaps TRBD2 (5 bases). V lost 6 bases to trimming and J lost 3 bases, with 15 bases between them. CDR3 length: 15 amino acids. Germline loops: CDR1 SGHTA, CDR2 FQGNSA. CDR3 amino acids: CASRPTGVVYNEQFF. The CDR3 nucleotides are TGTGCCAGCAGACCCACCGGGGTAGTCTACAATGAGCAGTTCTTC.

The V gene is TRBV4-2, the J gene TRBJ2-2, with TRBD1 matching 8 bases. Germline values: CDR1 LGHNA, CDR2 YNFKEQ. V was clipped by 0 bases and J by 4 bases; unmatched bases: 7. CDR3 length equals 17 residues. CDR3 DNA sequence: TGTGCCAGCAGCCAAGATGGTCAGGGGGCCGCCACCGGGGAGCTGTTTTTT. Translated, it gives CASSQDGQGAATGELFF.

As to this clone: At one end, the junction sequence differs from germline, possibly due to a read error. The V gene is TRBV28, the J gene TRBJ2-1, with TRBD2 identical over 11 bases. Germline-derived CDR1 and CDR2 are MDHEN and SYDVKM. The CDR3 covers 13 residues. In nucleotides, the CDR3 is TGTGCCAGCAGTATCTCTAGCGGGAGGATAGGAATCTTC. Its protein is CASSISSGRIGIF.

In nucleotides, the CDR3 is TGTGCCAGCAGCTTAAGGGGAAACTATGGCTACACCTTC. As protein: CASSLRGNYGYTF. J is TRBJ1-2 and V is TRBV7-9, with D perhaps matching TRBD1 (5 bases). Germline loops: CDR1 SEHNR, CDR2 FQNEAQ (reference sequence). V was pared by 2 bases and J by 2 bases, with 6 bases between. CDR3 length equals 13 residues.

The chain links TRBV14 to TRBJ1-4; D gene ambiguous. This CDR3 comprises 15 residues. The ends were cut back, 3 bases at V and 2 bases at J, with 10 bases in the middle. Germline lookup yields CDR1 SGHDN and CDR2 FVKESK. CDR3 nucleotides: TGTGCCAGCAGCCAGCCCGGGAGGACTAATGAAAAACTGTTTTTT. Translating gives CASSQPGRTNEKLFF.

This clone was detected once. This chain links TRBV19 with TRBJ1-5; 8 nucleotides agree with TRBD1. Germline V gene sequence: CDR1 LNHDA, CDR2 SQIVND (reference sequence). After removal of 9 bases from V and 5 bases from J, the junction contained 12 bases not matched to a gene. The CDR3 sequence is 15 residues long. The CDR3 DNA reads TGTGCCAGCAAACAGTACAGGGGGGAGGATCAGCCCCAGCATTTT. Encoded protein: CASKQYRGEDQPQHF.

V is TRBV19 and J is TRBJ1-1; tentative D call: TRBD1 (6 bases). Per germline, CDR1 LNHDA and CDR2 SQIVND (reference sequence). Between the trimmed V and J ends, which lost 5 bases and 7 bases, there was a span of 20 bases. This CDR3 is 15 amino acids long. The CDR3, as DNA: TGTGCCAGTAGTCCCCCCCAACGGGGGCTCAATGAAGCTTTCTTT. Protein product: CASSPPQRGLNEAFF. Together with reference TRBV19 and TRBJ1-1, the CDR3 gives the full variable domain: DGGITQSPKYLFRKEGQNVTLSCEQNLNHDAMYWYRQDPGQGLRLIYYSQIVNDFQKGDIAEGYSVSREKKESFPLTVTSAQKNPTAFYLCASSPPQRGLNEAFFGQGTRLTVV.

Here the CDR3 DNA reads TGTGCCAGTAGCGGACAGGGAAACACCGGGGAGCTGTTTTTT. Its translation is CASSGQGNTGELFF. The chain couples TRBV19 to TRBJ2-2; TRBD1 agrees at 8 bases. J gave up 2 bases and V 6 bases, and 2 bases lay outside the gene matches. CDR1 is LNHDA and CDR2 is SQIVND in the germline V gene (reference sequence). The CDR3 consists of 14 residues. Combining the CDR3 with reference TRBV19 and TRBJ2-2 gives the whole variable domain DGGITQSPKYLFRKEGQNVTLSCEQNLNHDAMYWYRQDPGQGLRLIYYSQIVNDFQKGDIAEGYSVSREKKESFPLTVTSAQKNPTAFYLCASSGQGNTGELFFGEGSRLTVL.

CDR3 nucleotide sequence: TGTGCCAGCAGTGAGCAGGGTTTTGAAGGCTACACCTTC. This gives the protein CASSEQGFEGYTF. The chain joins TRBV6-1 to TRBJ1-2; a possible D gene is TRBD1 (5 bases). Germline CDR1 and CDR2: MNHNS and SASEGT. V lost 3 bases and J lost 8, with 13 bases in between. This CDR3 contains 13 residues.

The chain recombines TRBV6-1 with TRBJ2-7; D tentatively fits TRBD1 or TRBD2 (6 bases each). Trimming left V 0 bases short and J 6 bases short, with 15 bases between. The CDR3 consists of 15 residues. The V gene's germline CDR1 is MNHNS and CDR2 SASEGT. The CDR3 is CASSEAGGPVVEQYF. In nucleotides, the CDR3 is TGTGCCAGCAGTGAAGCCGGGGGCCCTGTCGTCGAGCAGTACTTC.

The J gene is TRBJ2-5, the V gene TRBV18; possibly TRBD2 for D (6 bases). CDR3 length equals 14 residues. Germline CDR1 reads KGHSH; CDR2 reads LQKENI. The V end was cut by 3 bases, the J end by 2 bases, with 10 bases between. The CDR3: CASSPPGLQETQYF. The CDR3 DNA is TGTGCCAGCTCACCCCCTGGACTACAAGAGACCCAGTACTTC.